Listed here are 14 T cell receptor beta chains from one sample, sequenced in a study of blood T cell repertoires in COVID-19. The assay was immunoSEQ multiplex PCR, and TCRdb's table has in-frame clones only and misses some. The table has more than 25,000 clones, roughly 90% seen once. The sequenced sample consisted of peripheral blood. The receptors derive from a middle-aged woman with active or convalescent COVID-19.

The CDR3 reads CSASQGGNQPQHF. Written as DNA, the CDR3 is TGCAGTGCTAGTCAGGGGGGCAATCAGCCCCAGCATTTT. V gene TRBV20-1 combines with J gene TRBJ1-5; 7 bases fit TRBD1. The germline CDR1 and CDR2 sequences are DFQATT and SNEGSKA (reference sequence). The CDR3 spans 13 residues. Trimming cost V 3 bases and J 2 bases; bases outside gene matches: 1.

The chain uses TRBV7-2 and TRBJ2-5; a weak D match, TRBD2 (5 bases). The CDR3 length is 15 residues. The V gene lost 2 bases and the J gene lost 3 bases, with 13 bases spanning the gap. Per the germline V gene, CDR1 is SGHTA and CDR2 is FQGNSA. The CDR3 DNA follows: TGTGCCAGCAGCTTAAGTTTATCGGGGAAAGAGACCCAGTACTTC. Protein product: CASSLSLSGKETQYF. Looking up the rest from reference TRBV7-2 and TRBJ2-5 gives the full variable domain: GAGVSQSPSNKVTEKGKDVELRCDPISGHTALYWYRQSLGQGLEFLIYFQGNSAPDKSGLPSDRFSAERTGGSVSTLTIQRTQQEDSAVYLCASSLSLSGKETQYFGPGTRLLVL.

V is TRBV29-1 and J is TRBJ2-1, with a possible D match to TRBD1 (6 bases). This CDR3 contains 14 residues. Germline V gene lookup returns CDR1 SQVTM and CDR2 ANQGSEA. Between the trimmed V and J ends, which lost 7 bases and 0 bases, there was a span of 13 bases. The CDR3 coding sequence is TGCAGCGCCGTACAGGGCCGCTCCTACAATGAGCAGTTCTTC. Its translation: CSAVQGRSYNEQFF.

This chain links TRBV11-2 with TRBJ1-1; 7 bases fit TRBD1. Looked up from germline, CDR1 is SGHAT and CDR2 is FQNNGV. Germline trimming cut 4 bases from V and 3 bases from J; bases unmatched to any gene: 11. The CDR3 is 16 amino acids. The CDR3 DNA reads TGTGCCAGCAGCTCCCGACAGGGAGCGGGGGACACTGAAGCTTTCTTT. It translates to CASSSRQGAGDTEAFF.

This clone appeared a few times. The chain carries TRBV6-5 and TRBJ1-1; 8 nucleotides line up with TRBD1. J was trimmed by 5 bases and V by 7 bases; bases with no gene match: 9. Germline values: CDR1 MNHEY, CDR2 SVGAGI. This CDR3 is 14 amino acids long. CDR3 in DNA: TGTGCCAGCAACCCCATAACAGGGGGGACTGAAGCTTTCTTT. It encodes CASNPITGGTEAFF.

The genes are TRBV2 and TRBJ2-1, with D perhaps matching TRBD2 (6 bases). The CDR3 is made up of 14 amino acids. Germline V gene sequence: CDR1 SNHLY, CDR2 FYNNEI. Trimming removed 1 base at V and 10 bases at J, with 14 bases between. DNA of the CDR3: TGTGCCAGCAGTGAAGGGGTTAGCGCGGGAGAGCAGTTCTTC. Protein: CASSEGVSAGEQFF.

The V gene is TRBV5-1, the J gene TRBJ1-1; the D gene is possibly TRBD1 (5 bases). V was shortened by 2 bases and J by 0 bases, with 14 bases between the two germline ends. The CDR3 covers 16 residues. CDR1 SGHRS and CDR2 YFSETQ come from the germline V gene. CDR3 region: CASSLGRDFMNTEAFF. CDR3 DNA sequence: TGCGCCAGCAGCTTAGGACGGGACTTCATGAACACTGAAGCTTTCTTT.

The rearrangement uses TRBV29-1 and TRBJ2-3, with D perhaps matching TRBD1 (5 bases). Trimming took 5 bases from V and 2 from J, leaving 11 bases between them. This CDR3 has 13 amino acids. The germline CDR1 and CDR2 sequences are SQVTM and ANQGSEA. This chain's CDR3 is CSVMTVLTDTQYF. The DNA for the CDR3 is TGCAGCGTTATGACAGTGCTCACAGATACGCAGTATTTT.

This clone occurred a few times. The chain combines TRBV2 with TRBJ1-1; no clear D. There are 14 residues in the CDR3. The germline CDR1 and CDR2 sequences are SNHLY and FYNNEI. V was cut by 2 bases and J by 6 bases, with 13 bases left in between. Here the CDR3 DNA reads TGTGCCAGCAGTGAATTGGGAGGGAGGGCTGAAGCTTTCTTT. Its protein is CASSELGGRAEAFF.

The J gene is TRBJ1-5, the V gene TRBV6-5; tentatively, D is TRBD1 (5 bases). Looked up from germline, CDR1 is MNHEY and CDR2 is SVGAGI. The ends were cut back, 2 bases at V and 4 bases at J, with 6 bases in the middle. The CDR3 has 13 amino acids. CDR3 DNA: TGTGCCAGCAGTTACCGGGGGAATCAGCCCCAGCATTTT. Amino acid sequence: CASSYRGNQPQHF.

This clone was counted between two and nine times. The genes are TRBV28 and TRBJ1-6; tentatively, D is TRBD1 (5 bases). V shed 6 bases and J shed 1 base, with 16 bases lying between them. This CDR3 has 17 amino acids. Germline V gene lookup returns CDR1 MDHEN and CDR2 SYDVKM. The DNA for the CDR3 is TGTGCCAGCAGCCCACGGGGCGGGGTGTCCTATAATTCACCCCTCCACTTT. The encoded protein is CASSPRGGVSYNSPLHF.

CDR3 DNA sequence: TGTGCCAGCAGTTACTCAGGGACAGCAGGGTCACCCCTCCACTTT. Encoded protein: CASSYSGTAGSPLHF. The chain couples TRBV6-2 or TRBV6-3 to TRBJ1-6; 7 nucleotides match TRBD1. Unmatched junction bases numbered 6, after V lost 0 bases and J lost 10 bases. Per the germline V gene, CDR1 is MNHEY and CDR2 is SVGEGT. The CDR3 totals 15 residues.

V gene TRBV18 combines with J gene TRBJ1-1, with D uncertain. The CDR3 contains 14 residues. The germline gives CDR1 KGHSH, CDR2 LQKENI. V gave up 3 bases and J gave up 0 bases, with 8 bases separating them. The CDR3 nucleotides read TGTGCCAGCTCACCCCTCACACTGAACACTGAAGCTTTCTTT. Translating gives CASSPLTLNTEAFF.

The chain has TRBV5-1 and TRBJ1-4, with a possible D match to TRBD1 (6 bases). V lost 0 bases, J lost 8 bases, and 23 bases lay in between. CDR3 length equals 18 residues. Germline loops: CDR1 SGHRS, CDR2 YFSETQ. CDR3: CASSLVGVGGPVGEKLFF. The CDR3 nucleotides are TGCGCCAGCAGCTTGGTAGGGGTTGGGGGCCCCGTGGGAGAAAAACTGTTTTTT. Full variable domain (remainder filled in from reference TRBV5-1 and TRBJ1-4): KAGVTQTPRYLIKTRGQQVTLSCSPISGHRSVSWYQQTPGQGLQFLFEYFSETQRNKGNFPGRFSGRQFSNSRSEMNVSTLELGDSALYLCASSLVGVGGPVGEKLFFGSGTQLSVL.